Each of the 5 T cell receptor beta chains below was sequenced from the same sample in a study of blood T cell repertoires in COVID-19. Method: immunoSEQ multiplex PCR; TCRdb's copy keeps in-frame clones and lacks some. The sample shows a few hundred thousand clones, 89% of them seen only once. The sample was peripheral blood. Receptor source: a woman aged 40 to 50 who had recovered from COVID-19.

The chain links TRBV28 to TRBJ2-1, with a tentative D call TRBD2 (6 bases). The germline gives CDR1 MDHEN, CDR2 SYDVKM. The CDR3 is 13 amino acids. Trimming shortened V by 5 bases and J by 6 bases, and 11 bases separated the two germline ends. CDR3 loop: CASSILGGNEQFF. CDR3 sequence (DNA): TGTGCCAGCAGTATCCTCGGGGGCAATGAGCAGTTCTTC.

The rearrangement uses TRBV27 and TRBJ2-3, with 9 bases lining up with TRBD1. J was trimmed by 5 bases and V by 6 bases; bases with no gene match: 3. This CDR3 is 13 amino acids long. Germline V gene sequence: CDR1 MNHEY, CDR2 SMNVEV (reference sequence). In DNA form, the CDR3 reads TGTGCCAGCAGGACAGGGGGGAGAGATACGCAGTATTTT. Its protein is CASRTGGRDTQYF.

This clone occurred once. This chain connects TRBV7-8 to TRBJ1-1; a possible D gene is TRBD1 (6 bases). Germline V CDR1 and CDR2: SGHVS, FQNEAQ. V dropped 1 base and J dropped 5 bases, with 14 bases sitting between them. This CDR3 region has 15 residues. This chain's CDR3 is CASSLGQGGITEAFF. The CDR3 nucleotides read TGTGCCAGCAGCTTAGGGCAAGGGGGAATTACTGAAGCTTTCTTT.

The chain combines TRBV5-8 with TRBJ2-3, with 11 nucleotides matching TRBD1. The CDR3 contains 16 residues. The trim removed 2 bases at V and 4 bases at J, leaving 6 bases unmatched. Germline V lookup: CDR1 SGHTS, CDR2 YDEGEE. The CDR3: CASSFGQGATADTQYF. CDR3 bases: TGTGCCAGCAGCTTCGGACAGGGGGCGACGGCAGATACGCAGTATTTT.

The rearrangement uses TRBV11-2 and TRBJ1-1; 9 positions agree with TRBD1. This CDR3 comprises 13 residues. The germline V gene has CDR1 SGHAT and CDR2 FQNNGV. J gave up 8 bases and V 1 base, and 2 bases lay outside the gene matches. CDR3 coding DNA: TGTGCCAGCAGCTTAGGACAGGGGGGGGAAGCTTTCTTT. Translating gives CASSLGQGGEAFF.